This T cell receptor (beta chain) was profiled in a study of blood T cell repertoires in COVID-19. On the study more broadly: The study drew acute and convalescent COVID-19 samples from the United States, Italy and Spain. T cells, B-cell-depleted T cells, or PBMCs supplied cDNA or gDNA.

Authors' analysis steps: Using reference gene primer amplification, nucleated cell counts were estimated. Sequenced by immunoSEQ multiplex PCR; TCRdb stores in-frame clones only, minus some. That table gives V, J and clone size, and the DNA gave D and trimming. The sample contains about 140,000 clones, 81% of which appear only once. The CDR3 runs 14 residues. CDR1 is SQVTM and CDR2 is ANQGSEA in the germline V gene. V gave up 3 bases and J gave up 6 bases, with 15 bases separating them. The sample taken for sequencing was peripheral blood. The TCR comes from a human donor in a cohort sampled during active COVID-19. The chain joins TRBV29-1 to TRBJ2-1, with D perhaps TRBD2 (6 bases). The CDR3 loop reads CSVDLHGGFNEQFF. The CDR3 nucleotides are TGCAGCGTTGATTTACATGGGGGGTTCAATGAGCAGTTCTTC.